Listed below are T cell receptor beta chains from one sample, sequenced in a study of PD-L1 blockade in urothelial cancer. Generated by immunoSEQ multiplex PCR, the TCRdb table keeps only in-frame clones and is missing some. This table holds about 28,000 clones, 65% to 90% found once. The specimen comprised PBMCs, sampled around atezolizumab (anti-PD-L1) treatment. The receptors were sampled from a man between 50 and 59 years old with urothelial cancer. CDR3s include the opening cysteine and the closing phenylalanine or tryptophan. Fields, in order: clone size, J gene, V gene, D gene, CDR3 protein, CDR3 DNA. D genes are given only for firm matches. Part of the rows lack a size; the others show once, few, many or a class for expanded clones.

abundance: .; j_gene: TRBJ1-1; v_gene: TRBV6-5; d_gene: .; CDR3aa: CASSLRRGTEAFF; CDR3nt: TGTGCCAGCAGCCTTCGACGGGGAACTGAAGCTTTCTTT
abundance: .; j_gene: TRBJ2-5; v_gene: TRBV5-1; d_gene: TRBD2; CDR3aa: CASSFTSGRAETQYF; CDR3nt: TGCGCCAGCAGCTTCACTAGCGGGAGGGCAGAGACCCAGTACTTC
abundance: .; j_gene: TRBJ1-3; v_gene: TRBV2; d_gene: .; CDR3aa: CASGQNGNTIYF; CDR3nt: TGTGCCAGCGGTCAGAATGGAAACACCATATATTTT
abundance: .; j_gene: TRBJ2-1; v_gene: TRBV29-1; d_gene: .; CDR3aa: CSVDSSVREQFF; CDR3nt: TGCAGCGTTGACTCTAGCGTTCGAGAGCAGTTCTTC
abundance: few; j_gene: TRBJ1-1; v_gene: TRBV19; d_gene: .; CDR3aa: CASSMTVYTEAFF; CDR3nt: TGTGCCAGTAGTATGACAGTTTACACTGAAGCTTTCTTT
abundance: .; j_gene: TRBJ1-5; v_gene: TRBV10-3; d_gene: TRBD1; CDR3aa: CAMGQGNQPQHF; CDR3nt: TGTGCCATGGGACAGGGTAATCAGCCCCAGCATTTT
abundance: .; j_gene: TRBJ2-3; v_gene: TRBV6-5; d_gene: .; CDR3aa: CASSYKRGTDTQYF; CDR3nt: TGTGCCAGCAGTTACAAGCGGGGCACAGATACGCAGTATTTT
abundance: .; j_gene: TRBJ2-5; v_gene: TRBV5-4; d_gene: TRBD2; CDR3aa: CASSGGGGETQYF; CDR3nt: TGTGCCAGCAGCGGGGGGGGAGGGGAGACCCAGTACTTC
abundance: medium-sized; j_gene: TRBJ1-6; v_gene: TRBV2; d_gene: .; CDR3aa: CASSESVQANSPLHF; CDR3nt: TGTGCCAGCAGTGAATCGGTACAGGCAAATTCACCCCTCCACTTT
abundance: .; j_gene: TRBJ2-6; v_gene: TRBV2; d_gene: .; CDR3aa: CASRQTSSPGANVLTF; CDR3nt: TGTGCCAGCAGGCAGACTAGTTCCCCTGGGGCCAACGTCCTGACTTTC
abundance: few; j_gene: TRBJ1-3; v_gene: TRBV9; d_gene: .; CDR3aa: CASSVVSSGNTIYF; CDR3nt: TGTGCCAGCAGCGTAGTCAGCTCTGGAAACACCATATATTTT
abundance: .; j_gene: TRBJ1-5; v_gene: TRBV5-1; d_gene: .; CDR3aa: CASSFTGPGPQHF; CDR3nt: TGCGCCAGCAGCTTCACAGGCCCAGGGCCCCAGCATTTT
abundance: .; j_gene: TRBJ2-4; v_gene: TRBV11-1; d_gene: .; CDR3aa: CASRGTQSIQYF; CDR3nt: TGTGCCAGCAGAGGGACTCAAAGTATTCAGTACTTC
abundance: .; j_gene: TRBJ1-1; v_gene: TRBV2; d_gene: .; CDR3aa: CASSGHNTEAFF; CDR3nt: TGTGCCAGCAGTGGACATAACACTGAAGCTTTCTTT
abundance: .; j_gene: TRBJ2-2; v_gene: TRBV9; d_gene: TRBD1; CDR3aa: CASRARGTGELFF; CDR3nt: TGTGCCAGCAGGGCCAGGGGGACCGGGGAGCTGTTTTTT
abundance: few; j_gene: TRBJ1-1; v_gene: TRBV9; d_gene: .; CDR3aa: CASSPRANTYEGATEAFF; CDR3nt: TGTGCCAGCAGCCCCCGGGCCAATACATACGAAGGGGCCACTGAAGCTTTCTTT
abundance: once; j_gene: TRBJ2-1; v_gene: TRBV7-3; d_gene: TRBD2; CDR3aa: CASSPKTSGSNEQFF; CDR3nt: TGTGCCAGCAGCCCCAAGACTAGCGGGAGCAATGAGCAGTTCTTC